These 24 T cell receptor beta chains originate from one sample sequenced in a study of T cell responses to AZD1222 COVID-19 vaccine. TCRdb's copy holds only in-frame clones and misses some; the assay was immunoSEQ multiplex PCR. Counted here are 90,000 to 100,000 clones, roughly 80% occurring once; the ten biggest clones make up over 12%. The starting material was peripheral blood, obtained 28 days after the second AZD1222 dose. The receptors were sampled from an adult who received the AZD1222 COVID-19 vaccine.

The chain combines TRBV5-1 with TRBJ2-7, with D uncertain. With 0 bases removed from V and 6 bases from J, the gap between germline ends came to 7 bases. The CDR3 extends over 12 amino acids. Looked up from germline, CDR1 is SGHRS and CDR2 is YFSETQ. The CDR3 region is CASSLEGFEQYF. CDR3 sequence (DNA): TGCGCCAGCAGCTTGGAGGGTTTCGAGCAGTACTTC.

Here the CDR3 reads CASSSGQTVIQETQYF. The CDR3 nucleotides read TGCGCCAGCAGCTCGGGACAGACAGTGATACAAGAGACCCAGTACTTC. The chain has TRBV5-1 and TRBJ2-5; 7 bases line up with TRBD1. Unmatched junction bases numbered 10, after V lost 3 bases and J lost 2 bases. This CDR3 comprises 16 residues. Germline CDR1 and CDR2: SGHRS and YFSETQ.

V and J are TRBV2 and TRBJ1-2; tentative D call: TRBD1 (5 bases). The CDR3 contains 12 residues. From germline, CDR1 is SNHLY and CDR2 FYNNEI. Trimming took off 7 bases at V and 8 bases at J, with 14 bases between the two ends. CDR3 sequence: CASILQGYGYTF. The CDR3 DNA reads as TGTGCCAGCATTCTGCAGGGATACGGCTACACCTTC.

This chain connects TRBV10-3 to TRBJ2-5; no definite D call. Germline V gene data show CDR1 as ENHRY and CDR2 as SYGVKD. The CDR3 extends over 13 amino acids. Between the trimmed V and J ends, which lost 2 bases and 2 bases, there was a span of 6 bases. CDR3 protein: CAISEAGQETQYF. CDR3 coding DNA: TGTGCCATCAGTGAGGCAGGACAAGAGACCCAGTACTTC.

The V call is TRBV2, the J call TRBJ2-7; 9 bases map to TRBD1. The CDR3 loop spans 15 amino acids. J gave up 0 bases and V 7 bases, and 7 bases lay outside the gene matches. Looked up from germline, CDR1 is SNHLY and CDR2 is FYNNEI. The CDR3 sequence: CASMGDRAISYEQYF. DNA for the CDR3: TGTGCCAGCATGGGGGACAGGGCGATCTCCTACGAGCAGTACTTC.

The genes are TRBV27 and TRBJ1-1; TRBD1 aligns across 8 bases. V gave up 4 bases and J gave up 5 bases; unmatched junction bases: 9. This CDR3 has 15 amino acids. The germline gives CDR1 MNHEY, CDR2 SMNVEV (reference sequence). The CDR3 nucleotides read TGTGCCAGCAGTTACCTGGACAGGGTCGGTACTGAAGCTTTCTTT. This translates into CASSYLDRVGTEAFF.

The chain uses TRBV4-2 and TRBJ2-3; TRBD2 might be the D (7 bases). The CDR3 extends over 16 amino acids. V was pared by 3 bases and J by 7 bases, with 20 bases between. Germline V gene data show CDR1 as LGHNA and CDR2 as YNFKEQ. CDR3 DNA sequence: TGTGCCAGCAGCCAGGGTTTTGGAGGGGGGGCGAATACGCAGTATTTT. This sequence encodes CASSQGFGGGANTQYF.

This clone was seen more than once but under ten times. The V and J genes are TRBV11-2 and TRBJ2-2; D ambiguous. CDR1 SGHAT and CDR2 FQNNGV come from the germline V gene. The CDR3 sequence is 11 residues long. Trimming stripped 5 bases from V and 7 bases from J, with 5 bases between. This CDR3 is CASSHSGELFF. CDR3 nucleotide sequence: TGTGCCAGCAGCCACAGCGGGGAGCTGTTTTTT.

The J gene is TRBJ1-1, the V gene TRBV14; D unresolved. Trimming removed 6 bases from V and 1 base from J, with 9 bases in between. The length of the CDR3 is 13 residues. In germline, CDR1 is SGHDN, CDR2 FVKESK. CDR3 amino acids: CASREQPNTEAFF. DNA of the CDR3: TGTGCCAGCAGGGAACAGCCGAACACTGAAGCTTTCTTT.

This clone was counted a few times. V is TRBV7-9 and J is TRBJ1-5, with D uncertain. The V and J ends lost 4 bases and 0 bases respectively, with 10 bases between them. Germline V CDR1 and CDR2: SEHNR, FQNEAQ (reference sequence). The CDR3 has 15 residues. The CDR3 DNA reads TGTGCCAGCAGCTCCGGCGCAGGTAGCAATCAGCCCCAGCATTTT. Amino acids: CASSSGAGSNQPQHF.

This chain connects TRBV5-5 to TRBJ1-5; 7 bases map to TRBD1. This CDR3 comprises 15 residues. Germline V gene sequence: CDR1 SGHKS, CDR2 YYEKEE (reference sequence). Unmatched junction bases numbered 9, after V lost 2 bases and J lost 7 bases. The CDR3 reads CASSFQTGRGQPQHF. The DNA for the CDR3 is TGTGCCAGCAGCTTCCAGACAGGGAGAGGCCAGCCCCAGCATTTT.

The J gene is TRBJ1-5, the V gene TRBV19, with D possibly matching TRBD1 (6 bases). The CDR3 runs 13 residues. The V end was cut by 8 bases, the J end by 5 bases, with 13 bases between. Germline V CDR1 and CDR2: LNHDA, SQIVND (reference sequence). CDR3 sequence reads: CASAGATDQPQHF. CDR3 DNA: TGTGCCAGTGCGGGGGCCACGGATCAGCCCCAGCATTTT.

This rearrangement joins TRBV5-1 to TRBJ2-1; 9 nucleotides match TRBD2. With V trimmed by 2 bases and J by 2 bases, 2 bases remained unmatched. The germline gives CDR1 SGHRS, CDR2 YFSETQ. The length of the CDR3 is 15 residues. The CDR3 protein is CASSFSGSTYNEQFF. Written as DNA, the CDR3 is TGCGCCAGCAGCTTTAGCGGGAGCACCTACAATGAGCAGTTCTTC. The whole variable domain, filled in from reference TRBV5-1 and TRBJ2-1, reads KAGVTQTPRYLIKTRGQQVTLSCSPISGHRSVSWYQQTPGQGLQFLFEYFSETQRNKGNFPGRFSGRQFSNSRSEMNVSTLELGDSALYLCASSFSGSTYNEQFFGPGTRLTVL.

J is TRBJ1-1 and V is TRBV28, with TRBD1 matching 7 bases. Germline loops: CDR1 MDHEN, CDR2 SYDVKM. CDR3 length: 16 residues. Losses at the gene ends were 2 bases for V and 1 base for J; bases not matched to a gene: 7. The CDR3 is CASSLSPRGTNTEAFF. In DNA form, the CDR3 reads TGTGCCAGCAGTTTAAGTCCCAGGGGGACGAACACTGAAGCTTTCTTT.

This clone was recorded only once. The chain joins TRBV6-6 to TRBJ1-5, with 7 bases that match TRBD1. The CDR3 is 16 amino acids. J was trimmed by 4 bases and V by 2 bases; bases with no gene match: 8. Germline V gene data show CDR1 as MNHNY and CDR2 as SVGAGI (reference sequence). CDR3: CASSYTDRAQNQPQHF. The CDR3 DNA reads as TGTGCCAGCAGTTACACCGACAGGGCGCAGAATCAGCCCCAGCATTTT.

This CDR3 reads CASSYSQAMNTEAFF. The CDR3 DNA reads TGTGCCAGCAGTTACAGCCAGGCAATGAACACTGAAGCTTTCTTT. This chain joins TRBV6-2 or TRBV6-3 and TRBJ1-1; D remains ambiguous. V lost 2 bases, J lost 0 bases, and 10 bases lay in between. The CDR3 totals 15 residues. Germline V CDR1 and CDR2: MNHEY, SVGEGT.

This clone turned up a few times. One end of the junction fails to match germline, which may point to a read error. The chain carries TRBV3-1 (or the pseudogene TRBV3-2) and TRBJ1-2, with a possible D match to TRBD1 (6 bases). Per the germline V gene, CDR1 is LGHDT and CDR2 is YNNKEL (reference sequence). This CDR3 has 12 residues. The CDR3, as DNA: TGTGCCAGCAGCCAGATCGCCGACAGACAGGCCTTC. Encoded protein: CASSQIADRQAF.

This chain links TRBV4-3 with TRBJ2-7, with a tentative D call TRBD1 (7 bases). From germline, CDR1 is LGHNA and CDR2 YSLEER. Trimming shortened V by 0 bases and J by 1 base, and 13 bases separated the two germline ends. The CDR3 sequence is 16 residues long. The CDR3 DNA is TGCGCCAGCAGCCAAGATTGGGCAGGGGGGTCCTACGAGCAGTACTTC. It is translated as CASSQDWAGGSYEQYF.

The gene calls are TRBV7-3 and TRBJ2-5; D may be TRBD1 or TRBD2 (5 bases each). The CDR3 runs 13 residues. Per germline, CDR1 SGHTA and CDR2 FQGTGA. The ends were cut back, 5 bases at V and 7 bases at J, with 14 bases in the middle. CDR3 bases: TGTGCCAGCAGCCTAGAGGGTACAGGGACCCAGTACTTC. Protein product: CASSLEGTGTQYF. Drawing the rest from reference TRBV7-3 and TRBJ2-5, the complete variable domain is GAGVSQTPSNKVTEKGKYVELRCDPISGHTALYWYRQSLGQGPEFLIYFQGTGAADDSGLPNDRFFAVRPEGSVSTLKIQRTERGDSAVYLCASSLEGTGTQYFGPGTRLLVL.

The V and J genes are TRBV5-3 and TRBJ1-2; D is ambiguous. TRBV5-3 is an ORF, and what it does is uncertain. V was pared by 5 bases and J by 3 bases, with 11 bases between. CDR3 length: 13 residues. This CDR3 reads CARRTPGHYGYTF. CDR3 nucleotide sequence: TGTGCCAGAAGGACTCCCGGACACTATGGCTACACCTTC.

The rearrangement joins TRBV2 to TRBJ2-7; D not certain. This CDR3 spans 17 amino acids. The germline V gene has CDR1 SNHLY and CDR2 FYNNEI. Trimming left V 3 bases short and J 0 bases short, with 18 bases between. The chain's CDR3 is CASSDLLQDASSYEQYF. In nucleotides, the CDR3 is TGTGCCAGCAGTGACCTTCTCCAGGACGCAAGCTCCTACGAGCAGTACTTC.

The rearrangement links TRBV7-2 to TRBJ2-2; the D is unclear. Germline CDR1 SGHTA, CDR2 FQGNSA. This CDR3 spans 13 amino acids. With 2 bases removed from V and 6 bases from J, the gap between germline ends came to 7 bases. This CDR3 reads CASSLPSPGELFF. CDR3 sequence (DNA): TGTGCCAGCAGCTTACCCAGCCCCGGGGAGCTGTTTTTT.

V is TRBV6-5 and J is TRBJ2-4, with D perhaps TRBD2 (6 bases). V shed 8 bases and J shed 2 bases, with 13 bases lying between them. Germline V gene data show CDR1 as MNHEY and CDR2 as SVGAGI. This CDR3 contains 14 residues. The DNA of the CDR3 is TGTGCCAGCTTGGGCGGGGCGACCAAAAACATTCAGTACTTC. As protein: CASLGGATKNIQYF.

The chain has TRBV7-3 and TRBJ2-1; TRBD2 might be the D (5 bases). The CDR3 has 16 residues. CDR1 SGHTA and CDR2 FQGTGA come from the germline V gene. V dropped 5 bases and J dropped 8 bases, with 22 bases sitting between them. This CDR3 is CASSDGPGVGSYEQFF. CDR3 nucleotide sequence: TGTGCCAGCAGCGATGGGCCCGGGGTCGGGTCCTATGAGCAGTTCTTC.